The sequence of this T cell receptor (beta chain) was determined in a study of T cells in Graves' hyperthyroidism and ophthalmopathy. Study-wide context: Before treatment of any kind, peripheral blood was taken at initial diagnosis.

Patients having uncontrolled infection, another autoimmune disease, pregnancy or lactation were not included. Diagnoses rested on clinical symptoms, serum thyroxine and TRAb, thyroid ultrasound and orbital computed tomography. The source material, RNA transcripts, was used to amplify TCR beta CDR3 regions. During a first-round RT-PCR of the TCR CDR3, the HTBI primer set was used. TCRdb redid the calling of the multiplex PCR reads with MiXCR, one entry per CDR3 protein. Of 400,000 to 600,000 distinct CDR3 sequences in the sample, less than 25% were seen once. The CDR3 is 13 amino acids. The germline CDR1 and CDR2 sequences are DFQATT and SNEGSKA (reference sequence). In the case of this clonotype: Just one base apart from a much larger clone, this may be a read error.

The receptor was derived from a man between 18 and 29 years old with Graves' hyperthyroidism. Sequenced: blood. The genes are TRBV20-1 and TRBJ1-5; a possible D gene is TRBD1 (5 bases). The CDR3 DNA follows: TGCAGTGCTAGTGCACCAGGGCATCAGCCCCATCATTTT. Its translation is CSASAPGHQPHHF.